The 24 T cell receptor beta chains reported below all come from one sample, sequenced in a study of blood T cell repertoires in COVID-19. The assay was immunoSEQ multiplex PCR, and TCRdb's table has in-frame clones only and misses some. Among approximately 110,000 clones listed, roughly 76% were seen once. The sequencing input was peripheral blood. The receptors derive from a woman in her 70s with acute or convalescent COVID-19.

V is TRBV19 and J is TRBJ1-4; maybe TRBD1 (5 bases). The germline gives CDR1 LNHDA, CDR2 SQIVND (reference sequence). This CDR3 has 13 amino acids. The V end lost 3 bases, the J end lost 8 bases, and 10 bases lay between the germline ends. The CDR3 reads CASSMRQTEKLFF. As DNA, the CDR3 is TGTGCCAGTAGTATGAGACAGACGGAAAAACTGTTTTTT.

The chain couples TRBV28 to TRBJ1-2, with TRBD1 matching over 7 bases. Germline V gene lookup returns CDR1 MDHEN and CDR2 SYDVKM. CDR3 length equals 14 residues. The V and J ends lost 5 bases and 7 bases, in that order; junction bases with no gene match: 10. The CDR3 DNA is TGTGCCAGCAGTGCCCCGCAGGGGGTCAGTGGCTACACCTTC. Its protein product is CASSAPQGVSGYTF.

The chain employs TRBV5-1 and TRBJ1-2, with TRBD1 matching over 11 bases. The CDR3 runs 16 residues. V trimming: 1 base; J trimming: 8 bases; junction bases outside the gene matches: 10. Germline-derived CDR1 and CDR2 are SGHRS and YFSETQ. CDR3 DNA sequence: TGCGCCAGCAGCTTGTCCTTTAGGACAGGGGGCGGCGGCTACACCTTC. Its translation is CASSLSFRTGGGGYTF.

V is TRBV5-1 and J is TRBJ1-2; 9 bases line up with TRBD1. The CDR3 has 15 amino acids. Germline values: CDR1 SGHRS, CDR2 YFSETQ. The ends lost 4 bases at V and 4 bases at J; junction bases unmatched: 8. The CDR3 sequence: CASSQGTGSVYGYTF. The CDR3 nucleotides read TGCGCCAGCAGCCAAGGGACAGGGTCGGTCTATGGCTACACCTTC.

In nucleotides, the CDR3 is TGTGCCAGCAGCGTAGGACAGACCAGCACTGAAGCTTTCTTT. This codes for CASSVGQTSTEAFF. V usage is TRBV9 and J usage is TRBJ1-1; a possible D gene is TRBD1 (5 bases). This CDR3 is 14 amino acids long. Deletions cut 0 bases from V and 4 bases from J, with 10 bases between. CDR1 is SGDLS and CDR2 is YYNGEE in the germline V gene. The variable domain in full, completed from reference TRBV9 and TRBJ1-1, reads DSGVTQTPKHLITATGQRVTLRCSPRSGDLSVYWYQQSLDQGLQFLIQYYNGEERAKGNILERFSAQQFPDLHSELNLSSLELGDSALYFCASSVGQTSTEAFFGQGTRLTVV.

The chain has TRBV2 and TRBJ1-4, with 9 bases fitting TRBD1. The V and J ends lost 6 bases and 2 bases, in that order; junction bases with no gene match: 4. This CDR3 is built from 15 residues. CDR1 is SNHLY, CDR2 FYNNEI, per germline. The CDR3 nucleotides are TGTGCCAGCAGCGTGGGACAGGGCACTAATGAAAAACTGTTTTTT. Amino acid sequence: CASSVGQGTNEKLFF. The full variable domain, completed using reference TRBV2 and TRBJ1-4, is EPEVTQTPSHQVTQMGQEVILRCVPISNHLYFYWYRQILGQKVEFLVSFYNNEISEKSEIFDDQFSVERPDGSNFTLKIRSTKLEDSAMYFCASSVGQGTNEKLFFGSGTQLSVL.

The V call is TRBV6-5, the J call TRBJ1-5; TRBD1 aligns across 7 bases. The V segment lost 0 bases and the J segment 7 bases; nucleotides outside the gene matches: 6. In germline, CDR1 is MNHEY, CDR2 SVGAGI. This CDR3 has 15 amino acids. CDR3: CASSYSEGAGQPQHF. CDR3 DNA sequence: TGTGCCAGCAGTTACTCGGAGGGGGCAGGGCAGCCCCAGCATTTT.

This rearrangement joins TRBV4-1 to TRBJ2-7; D is possibly TRBD1 (5 bases). V lost 1 base, J lost 4 bases, and 17 bases lay in between. CDR1 is MGHRA and CDR2 is YSYEKL in the germline V gene. This CDR3 has 16 residues. The CDR3 region is CASSQAGWQGIYEQYF. CDR3 DNA sequence: TGCGCCAGCAGCCAAGCTGGGTGGCAGGGAATATACGAGCAGTACTTC.

This clone showed up just a few times. The V gene is TRBV27, the J gene TRBJ2-7; TRBD1 aligns across 10 bases. From germline, CDR1 is MNHEY and CDR2 SMNVEV (reference sequence). With V trimmed by 5 bases and J by 7 bases, 8 bases remained unmatched. The CDR3 contains 14 residues. The CDR3 here is CASSDRGQGYEQYF. The CDR3 DNA is TGTGCCAGCAGTGACCGGGGACAGGGGTATGAGCAGTACTTC.

This CDR3 reads CATSRDMGRGFSYEQYF. In DNA, the CDR3 is TGTGCCACCAGCAGAGATATGGGAAGGGGGTTCTCCTACGAGCAGTACTTC. J is TRBJ2-7 and V is TRBV15, with D tentatively TRBD1 (6 bases). The germline V gene has CDR1 LNHNV and CDR2 YYDKDF (reference sequence). This CDR3 spans 17 amino acids. V was pared by 0 bases and J by 0 bases, with 15 bases between.

The chain links TRBV18 to TRBJ2-6; 8 positions agree with TRBD1. V shed 1 base and J 0 bases; nucleotides not matched to a gene: 5. Germline V gene lookup returns CDR1 KGHSH and CDR2 LQKENI. The CDR3 is 18 residues long. The CDR3 protein is CASSPRGTGSSGANVLTF. The CDR3 nucleotides are TGTGCCAGCTCACCACGAGGGACAGGTTCCTCTGGGGCCAACGTCCTGACTTTC. The entire variable domain, with the rest obtained from reference TRBV18 and TRBJ2-6, is as follows: NAGVMQNPRHLVRRRGQEARLRCSPMKGHSHVYWYRQLPEEGLKFMVYLQKENIIDESGMPKERFSAEFPKEGPSILRIQQVVRGDSAAYFCASSPRGTGSSGANVLTFGAGSRLTVL.

This rearrangement joins TRBV19 to TRBJ2-4; no firm D call. Germline CDR1 is LNHDA and CDR2 is SQIVND (reference sequence). V lost 3 bases and J 7 bases, leaving 16 bases between the germline ends. The length of the CDR3 is 15 residues. This CDR3 reads CASSIGFGKENIQYF. For the CDR3, the DNA is TGTGCCAGTAGTATTGGCTTCGGCAAGGAGAACATTCAGTACTTC.

The chain combines TRBV30 with TRBJ2-2; 12 bases line up with TRBD1. The CDR3 is made up of 16 amino acids. Germline loops: CDR1 GTSNPN, CDR2 SVGIG (reference sequence). V trimming: 1 base; J trimming: 6 bases; junction bases outside the gene matches: 6. CDR3 loop: CAWSGPGQGAAGELFF. The CDR3 nucleotides are TGTGCCTGGAGTGGACCGGGACAGGGGGCGGCCGGGGAGCTGTTTTTT.

The chain links TRBV29-1 to TRBJ2-7, with D tentatively TRBD2 (5 bases). Germline lookup yields CDR1 SQVTM and CDR2 ANQGSEA. CDR3 length: 11 residues. V was pared by 4 bases and J by 5 bases, with 9 bases between. The CDR3 sequence: CSVGRSDEQYF. The CDR3 DNA is TGCAGCGTTGGGAGGAGTGACGAGCAGTACTTC.

The chain combines TRBV28 with TRBJ2-1; D possibly corresponds to TRBD2 (6 bases). This CDR3 has 14 amino acids. V was pared by 5 bases and J by 3 bases, with 11 bases between. Germline values: CDR1 MDHEN, CDR2 SYDVKM. The CDR3: CASSPGGFYNEQFF. The CDR3, as DNA: TGTGCCAGCAGTCCTGGAGGGTTCTACAATGAGCAGTTCTTC.

A single count supports this clone. The V and J genes are TRBV7-8 and TRBJ1-4; 10 nucleotides line up with TRBD1. The V gene end was trimmed by 2 bases and the J gene end by 5 bases; junction bases not matched to a gene: 5. The CDR3 sequence is 16 residues long. Germline V gene data show CDR1 as SGHVS and CDR2 as FQNEAQ. This CDR3 is CASSLSRTGGNEKLFF. The CDR3 bases are TGTGCCAGCAGCTTAAGCCGGACAGGGGGAAATGAAAAACTGTTTTTT. The full variable domain, rest sourced from reference TRBV7-8 and TRBJ1-4, is GAGVSQSPRYKVAKRGQDVALRCDPISGHVSLFWYQQALGQGPEFLTYFQNEAQLDKSGLPSDRFFAERPEGSVSTLKIQRTQQEDSAVYLCASSLSRTGGNEKLFFGSGTQLSVL.

This clone was observed a handful of times. The V gene is TRBV19, the J gene TRBJ2-1; 10 bases align to TRBD2. The CDR3 loop spans 15 amino acids. The germline gives CDR1 LNHDA, CDR2 SQIVND (reference sequence). V dropped 6 bases and J dropped 10; count of bases not matched to a gene: 12. The DNA of the CDR3 is TGTGCCAGTAGCCCCAGCGGGAGGGCCGTAGGCGAGCAGTTCTTC. Translation: CASSPSGRAVGEQFF.

The chain joins TRBV19 to TRBJ2-7, with D maybe TRBD2 (7 bases). The CDR3 runs 16 residues. Germline-derived CDR1 and CDR2 are LNHDA and SQIVND (reference sequence). V lost 7 bases, J lost 3 bases, and 22 bases lay in between. CDR3 coding DNA: TGTGCCAGTACCCCCAGTGGGAGGGGGGGTCACTACGAGCAGTACTTC. This gives the protein CASTPSGRGGHYEQYF.

The chain recombines TRBV4-3 with TRBJ2-2, with 10 bases identical to TRBD1. CDR1 is LGHNA, CDR2 YSLEER, per germline. This CDR3 comprises 20 residues. Germline trimming cut 0 bases from V and 0 bases from J; bases unmatched to any gene: 10. CDR3 coding DNA: TGCGCCAGCAGCCAAGATCCGGGACAGGGGATCGCTCCGAACACCGGGGAGCTGTTTTTT. Translating it yields CASSQDPGQGIAPNTGELFF.

The chain is built from TRBV7-2 and TRBJ2-3; D gene unclear. The germline V gene has CDR1 SGHTA and CDR2 FQGNSA. The length of the CDR3 is 13 residues. V dropped 4 bases and J dropped 2 bases, with 7 bases sitting between them. The CDR3 region is CASSSPSTDTQYF. In DNA, the CDR3 is TGTGCCAGCAGCTCCCCCTCCACAGATACGCAGTATTTT.

The rearrangement joins TRBV3-1 (or the pseudogene TRBV3-2) to TRBJ1-1; TRBD1 agrees at 8 bases. After removal of 8 bases from V and 4 bases from J, the junction contained 9 bases not matched to a gene. The length of the CDR3 is 14 residues. Germline CDR1 reads LGHDT; CDR2 reads YNNKEL (reference sequence). The CDR3 DNA follows: TGTGCCAGCGGGGCAGGGGGCAGGGGCACTGAAGCTTTCTTT. Translating it yields CASGAGGRGTEAFF.

The V and J genes are TRBV28 and TRBJ1-4; D not resolved. CDR3 size: 16 residues. Germline V CDR1 and CDR2: MDHEN, SYDVKM. V gave up 5 bases and J gave up 4 bases, with 17 bases separating them. The CDR3 DNA is TGTGCCAGCAGTATTCCGTCCAATGCGGTTAATGAAAAACTGTTTTTT. This encodes CASSIPSNAVNEKLFF.

The chain uses TRBV28 and TRBJ1-5; 10 nucleotides match TRBD1. The CDR3 sequence is 16 residues long. Germline loops: CDR1 MDHEN, CDR2 SYDVKM. J lost 7 bases, V lost 5 bases, and 11 bases had no gene match. The CDR3 loop is CASSTLTTGGGQPQHF. CDR3 nucleotides: TGTGCCAGCAGTACCCTCACGACAGGGGGCGGGCAGCCCCAGCATTTT.

Only a few counts were recorded for this clone. This chain joins TRBV11-3 and TRBJ2-1; TRBD2 matches at 16 bases. V dropped 4 bases and J dropped 8; count of bases not matched to a gene: 8. The germline gives CDR1 SGHNT, CDR2 YENEEA. The CDR3 loop spans 17 amino acids. The CDR3 loop is CASSSRQGLAGGDEQFF. CDR3 DNA sequence: TGTGCCAGCAGCTCCCGGCAGGGACTAGCGGGAGGGGATGAGCAGTTCTTC.